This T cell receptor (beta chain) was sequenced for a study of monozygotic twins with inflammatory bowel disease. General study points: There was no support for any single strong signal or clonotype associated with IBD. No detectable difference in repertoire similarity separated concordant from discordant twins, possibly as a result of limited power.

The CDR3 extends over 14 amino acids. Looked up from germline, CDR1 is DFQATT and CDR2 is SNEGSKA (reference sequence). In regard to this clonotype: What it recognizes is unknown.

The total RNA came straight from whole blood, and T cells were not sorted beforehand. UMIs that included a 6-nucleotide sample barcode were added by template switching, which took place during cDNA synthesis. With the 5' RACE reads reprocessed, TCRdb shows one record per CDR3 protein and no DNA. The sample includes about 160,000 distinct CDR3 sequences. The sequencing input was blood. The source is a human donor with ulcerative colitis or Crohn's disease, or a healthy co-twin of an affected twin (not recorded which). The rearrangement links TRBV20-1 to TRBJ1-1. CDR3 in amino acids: CSATLRGLVTEAFF.